The 17 T cell receptor beta chains reported below all come from one sample, sequenced in a study of shared clonotypes between healthy human individuals. TCRdb keeps only in-frame clones here, not all; method: immunoSEQ multiplex PCR. This sample has 650,000 to 800,000 clones, with 72% found just once. The sample taken for sequencing was memory CD4+ T cells sorted from blood. Subset meaning: CD45RA-negative fraction. The origin of the receptors is a woman aged 30 to 39 in good health.

The chain uses TRBV19 and TRBJ1-5; the D is unclear. CDR1 is LNHDA, CDR2 SQIVND, per germline (reference sequence). Trimming pared 4 bases from V and 7 bases from J, leaving 8 bases between. The CDR3 has 12 amino acids. DNA for the CDR3: TGTGCCAGTAGTAGACACAGACAGCCCCAGCATTTT. Its translation is CASSRHRQPQHF.

The V gene is TRBV30, the J gene TRBJ1-2, with D perhaps TRBD1 (5 bases). The V gene's germline CDR1 is GTSNPN and CDR2 SVGIG (reference sequence). Trimming left V 3 bases short and J 8 bases short, with 16 bases between. The length of the CDR3 is 13 residues. This CDR3 reads CAWSTGTQRGYTF. DNA of the CDR3: TGTGCCTGGAGCACCGGGACTCAACGGGGCTACACCTTC.

The chain carries TRBV19 and TRBJ2-1; D is unclear. The CDR3 is 13 residues long. Between the trimmed V and J ends, which lost 10 bases and 0 bases, there was a span of 10 bases. Germline-derived CDR1 and CDR2 are LNHDA and SQIVND (reference sequence). CDR3 sequence: CATERNSYNEQFF. The DNA for the CDR3 is TGTGCCACCGAGAGGAACTCCTACAATGAGCAGTTCTTC.

In its sample, this clone was seen a few times. The V gene is TRBV5-4, the J gene TRBJ2-2; D ambiguous. This CDR3 region has 16 residues. CDR1 is SGHNT and CDR2 is YYREEE in the germline V gene (reference sequence). V lost 6 bases and J lost 2, with 17 bases in between. This CDR3 is CASTFGVGGNTGELFF. In DNA form, the CDR3 reads TGTGCCAGCACGTTTGGTGTGGGCGGAAACACCGGGGAGCTGTTTTTT.

As to this clone: Other DNA sequences in the same sample also yield this CDR3. The V call is TRBV7-9, the J call TRBJ1-1; 8 bases fit TRBD1. The CDR3 has 14 amino acids. CDR1 is SEHNR and CDR2 is FQNEAQ in the germline V gene (reference sequence). Unmatched junction bases numbered 7, after V lost 5 bases and J lost 5 bases. CDR3 in amino acids: CASSTGQGSTEAFF. CDR3 coding DNA: TGTGCCAGCAGCACCGGACAGGGCTCTACTGAAGCTTTCTTT.

The V call is TRBV28, the J call TRBJ2-1, with D unclear. Trimming left V 5 bases short and J 4 bases short, with 15 bases between. The germline V gene has CDR1 MDHEN and CDR2 SYDVKM. The CDR3 is made up of 15 amino acids. The CDR3 is CASSGRLPLYNEQFF. The CDR3 bases are TGTGCCAGCAGTGGACGCCTTCCCCTATACAATGAGCAGTTCTTC.

This chain links TRBV28 with TRBJ2-5, with D perhaps TRBD1 (5 bases). This CDR3 has 17 residues. Germline assignment: CDR1 MDHEN and CDR2 SYDVKM. Between the trimmed V and J ends, which lost 6 bases and 2 bases, there was a span of 22 bases. CDR3 bases: TGTGCCAGCAGCCTCCAGGGTACTCCCCGTAGTCAAGAGACCCAGTACTTC. Translating gives CASSLQGTPRSQETQYF.

This clone showed up just once. The rearrangement uses TRBV7-3 and TRBJ2-2; weak D call: TRBD1 (5 bases). Germline V gene sequence: CDR1 SGHTA, CDR2 FQGTGA. The CDR3 extends over 14 amino acids. V was pared by 4 bases and J by 7 bases, with 13 bases between. In DNA form, the CDR3 reads TGTGCCAGCAGCTCCGACAGAGAAGTCGGGGAGCTGTTTTTT. This sequence encodes CASSSDREVGELFF.

The chain links TRBV5-1 to TRBJ2-5; D gene unclear. The CDR3 consists of 16 residues. Germline CDR1 SGHRS, CDR2 YFSETQ. Trimming took off 0 bases at V and 2 bases at J, with 14 bases between the two ends. CDR3: CASSLAAAAVQETQYF. DNA for the CDR3: TGCGCCAGCAGCTTGGCGGCCGCGGCTGTACAAGAGACCCAGTACTTC. The whole variable domain, remainder taken from reference TRBV5-1 and TRBJ2-5, is KAGVTQTPRYLIKTRGQQVTLSCSPISGHRSVSWYQQTPGQGLQFLFEYFSETQRNKGNFPGRFSGRQFSNSRSEMNVSTLELGDSALYLCASSLAAAAVQETQYFGPGTRLLVL.

The chain is built from TRBV27 and TRBJ2-2; either TRBD1 or TRBD2 may supply D (5 bases each). CDR1 is MNHEY and CDR2 is SMNVEV in the germline V gene (reference sequence). The V and J ends lost 6 bases and 6 bases respectively, with 20 bases between them. The CDR3 is 16 residues long. The CDR3 DNA is TGTGCCAGCAGCCCCCTTTCGATAGGGACCGCCGGGGAGCTGTTTTTT. This translates into CASSPLSIGTAGELFF.

At least ten counts were recorded for this clone. The rearrangement joins TRBV11-2 to TRBJ2-5; D remains unclear. Germline V gene data show CDR1 as SGHAT and CDR2 as FQNNGV. The CDR3 spans 16 residues. V lost 0 bases and J lost 5, with 16 bases in between. CDR3 in DNA: TGTGCCAGCAGCTTAGATCTTGCGACCTGGCGGGAGACCCAGTACTTC. Encoded protein: CASSLDLATWRETQYF.

This sequence joins TRBV5-6 and TRBJ1-2, with 9 nucleotides matching TRBD1. Germline values: CDR1 SGHDT, CDR2 YYEEEE. The CDR3 is made up of 14 amino acids. The junction had 4 bases not matched to a gene; V was cut back by 0 bases and J by 7 bases. The CDR3 protein is CASSLGTGDGGYTF. DNA for the CDR3: TGTGCCAGCAGCTTGGGGACAGGGGATGGTGGCTACACCTTC.

The V call is TRBV11-2, the J call TRBJ2-4; D gene unclear. The CDR3 covers 11 residues. Trimming stripped 4 bases from V and 8 bases from J, with 6 bases between. Looked up from germline, CDR1 is SGHAT and CDR2 is FQNNGV. CDR3: CASSSGDIQYF. DNA of the CDR3: TGTGCCAGCAGCTCGGGTGACATTCAGTACTTC.

This clone was picked up one time. The chain couples TRBV2 to TRBJ1-1, with TRBD1 matching 7 bases. Germline V CDR1 and CDR2: SNHLY, FYNNEI. CDR3 length: 15 residues. Germline trimming cut 5 bases from V and 2 bases from J; bases unmatched to any gene: 8. CDR3 protein: CASSSQGGGNTEAFF. The CDR3 DNA sequence: TGTGCCAGCAGTTCCCAGGGGGGGGGAAACACTGAAGCTTTCTTT. The full variable domain, in which reference TRBV2 and TRBJ1-1 provide the parts outside the CDR3, is EPEVTQTPSHQVTQMGQEVILRCVPISNHLYFYWYRQILGQKVEFLVSFYNNEISEKSEIFDDQFSVERPDGSNFTLKIRSTKLEDSAMYFCASSSQGGGNTEAFFGQGTRLTVV.

CDR3 sequence (DNA): TGCAGCGTCTTGGACCGAGGGACTGAAGCTTTCTTT. Translating it yields CSVLDRGTEAFF. The V call is TRBV29-1, the J call TRBJ1-1; no reliable D call. CDR3 length: 12 amino acids. V was shortened by 6 bases and J by 5 bases, with 13 bases between the two germline ends. Germline V gives CDR1 SQVTM, CDR2 ANQGSEA. Full variable domain (outside the CDR3, taken from reference TRBV29-1 and TRBJ1-1): SAVISQKPSRDICQRGTSLTIQCQVDSQVTMMFWYRQQPGQSLTLIATANQGSEATYESGFVIDKFPISRPNLTFSTLTVSNMSPEDSSIYLCSVLDRGTEAFFGQGTRLTVV.

The chain has TRBV19 and TRBJ1-1, with D maybe TRBD1 (6 bases). Trimming stripped 6 bases from V and 3 bases from J, with 8 bases between. The CDR3 is 12 residues long. Germline V lookup: CDR1 LNHDA, CDR2 SQIVND (reference sequence). CDR3 in DNA: TGTGCCAGTAGAACAGGGTACACTGAAGCTTTCTTT. Encoded protein: CASRTGYTEAFF.

CDR3 region: CASSLGGLNQPQHF. The CDR3 DNA sequence: TGTGCCAGCAGCTTAGGCGGTCTCAATCAGCCCCAGCATTTT. This chain joins TRBV7-9 and TRBJ1-5; D gene ambiguous. The CDR3 length is 14 residues. V lost 1 base and J lost 3, with 7 bases in between. CDR1 and CDR2 (germline): SEHNR, FQNEAQ (reference sequence).